Each of the 7 T cell receptor beta chains below was sequenced from the same sample in a study of T cell responses to AZD1222 COVID-19 vaccine. The repertoire was sequenced with immunoSEQ multiplex PCR; TCRdb's copy has only in-frame clones and lacks some. The sample records tens of thousands of clones, 88% being singletons. Source: peripheral blood, taken on day 0 of AZD1222 vaccination. These receptors all come from an adult in good health.

The V call is TRBV3-1 (or the pseudogene TRBV3-2), the J call TRBJ2-3; 10 positions match TRBD2. The length of the CDR3 is 15 residues. V was clipped by 5 bases and J by 9 bases; unmatched bases: 11. CDR1 is LGHDT and CDR2 is YNNKEL in the germline V gene (reference sequence). The CDR3 loop is CASSSGAASGSTQYF. The CDR3 DNA sequence: TGTGCCAGCAGCTCGGGGGCGGCTAGCGGGAGCACGCAGTATTTT.

The chain has TRBV29-1 and TRBJ1-2, with D hard to call. The V end lost 2 bases, the J end lost 8 bases, and 15 bases lay between the germline ends. The germline V gene encodes CDR1 SQVTM and CDR2 ANQGSEA. This CDR3 is 13 amino acids long. The CDR3 spells CSVESWVGYGYTF. DNA for the CDR3: TGCAGCGTTGAAAGTTGGGTGGGCTACGGCTACACCTTC.

The CDR3: CASSQESAPSTDTQYF. The CDR3 DNA reads TGCGCCAGCAGCCAAGAGTCAGCGCCCAGCACAGATACGCAGTATTTT. V gene TRBV4-3 combines with J gene TRBJ2-3, with D uncertain. This CDR3 is 16 amino acids long. Per germline, CDR1 LGHNA and CDR2 YSLEER. With 0 bases removed from V and 0 bases from J, the gap between germline ends came to 10 bases.

The J gene is TRBJ2-3, the V gene TRBV2, with D perhaps matching TRBD1 or TRBD2 (5 bases each). V was pared by 2 bases and J by 1 base, with 7 bases between. The CDR3 is 14 residues long. Per the germline V gene, CDR1 is SNHLY and CDR2 is FYNNEI. The CDR3 DNA is TGTGCCAGCAGTGAACGGGGCGGCACAGATACGCAGTATTTT. This gives the protein CASSERGGTDTQYF.

V gene TRBV7-9 combines with J gene TRBJ2-5; D possibly corresponds to TRBD2 (6 bases). V gave up 3 bases and J gave up 5 bases, with 13 bases separating them. The germline V gene has CDR1 SEHNR and CDR2 FQNEAQ (reference sequence). The CDR3 covers 14 residues. DNA of the CDR3: TGTGCCAGCAGCTTTTCCGGGACTTACGAGACCCAGTACTTC. Its protein is CASSFSGTYETQYF.

This clone showed up just once. The chain combines TRBV5-1 with TRBJ2-7, with D tentatively TRBD2 (6 bases). The CDR3 extends over 13 amino acids. V lost 6 bases and J lost 0, with 10 bases in between. Germline V CDR1 and CDR2: SGHRS, YFSETQ. The CDR3 DNA sequence: TGCGCCAGCATCGGAGGGGCCTCCTACGAGCAGTACTTC. This codes for CASIGGASYEQYF.

The chain joins TRBV30 to TRBJ2-3; perhaps D is TRBD1 or TRBD2 (6 bases each). Germline values: CDR1 GTSNPN, CDR2 SVGIG (reference sequence). The CDR3 is made up of 13 amino acids. The V and J ends lost 4 bases and 6 bases respectively, with 14 bases between them. CDR3 bases: TGTGCCTGGAATCCGGGGGCGAGGGATACGCAGTATTTT. Translation: CAWNPGARDTQYF.